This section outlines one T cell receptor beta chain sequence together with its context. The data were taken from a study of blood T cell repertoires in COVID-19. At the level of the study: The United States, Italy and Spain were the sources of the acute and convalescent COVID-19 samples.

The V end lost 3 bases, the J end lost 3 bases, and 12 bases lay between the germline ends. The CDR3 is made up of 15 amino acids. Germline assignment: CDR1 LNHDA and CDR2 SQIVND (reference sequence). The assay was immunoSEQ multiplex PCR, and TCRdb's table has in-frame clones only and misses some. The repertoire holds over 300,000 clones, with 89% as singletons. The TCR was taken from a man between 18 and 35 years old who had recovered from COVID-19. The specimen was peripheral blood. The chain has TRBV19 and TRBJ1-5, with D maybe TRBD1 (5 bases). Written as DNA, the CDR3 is TGTGCCAGTAGTATTGGACAAGTTTCCAATCAGCCCCAGCATTTT. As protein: CASSIGQVSNQPQHF.